This T cell receptor beta chain was obtained from a study of blood T cell repertoires in COVID-19. Across the whole study: Collection of acute and convalescent COVID-19 samples took place in the United States, Italy and Spain. From T cells, B-cell-depleted T cells, or PBMCs came the material, which was cDNA or gDNA.

Per the original methods: Estimation of nucleated cell counts relied on the amplification of reference gene primers. Profiled with immunoSEQ multiplex PCR; TCRdb holds only in-frame clones, not every one. That table is the source of V, J and clone size, and D and trimming were worked out from the DNA. The sample includes over 40,000 clones, under 95% seen only once; the top ten take around 6.4%. The specimen was peripheral blood. This TCR came from a man aged 70 or older with active COVID-19.

The CDR3 spells CASGAGRVNTEAFF. CDR3 coding DNA: TGTGCCAGCGGGGCCGGCAGGGTGAACACTGAAGCTTTCTTT. The chain employs TRBV9 and TRBJ1-1; tentatively, D is TRBD1 (5 bases). Germline assignment: CDR1 SGDLS and CDR2 YYNGEE. Trimming left V 7 bases short and J 0 bases short, with 13 bases between. This CDR3 comprises 14 residues.